A single T cell receptor beta chain is shown here with its context. Its antigen is undetermined. PCR involved 60 Vbeta and 13 Jbeta primers. Assay: immunoSEQ multiplex PCR; the TCRdb copy retains only in-frame clones and omits some. The sample yields some 50,000 clones, approximately 65% seen once. This entry comes from a study of cytomegalovirus exposure and HLA in healthy donors. General study results and limits: Specificity for CMV antigens was confirmed in vitro for a few of the CMV-associated chains. Accounts indicate the classifier identified cytomegalovirus status with strong specificity and sensitivity. Investigators reported 150 to 200 TCR beta chains as tied to cytomegalovirus. Later work found most CMV-associated TCR beta chains apparently HLA-restricted.

This clonotype originated in a man aged 30 to 39 in good health and CMV-seronegative. What was sequenced was PBMCs.

The CDR3: CASSLMTAGNTIYF. CDR3 DNA: TGTGCCAGCAGCTTAATGACAGCTGGAAACACCATATATTTT. The chain couples TRBV11-2 to TRBJ1-3; D possibly corresponds to TRBD1 (5 bases). The CDR3 extends over 14 amino acids. V dropped 2 bases and J dropped 2 bases, with 7 bases sitting between them. The germline V gene encodes CDR1 SGHAT and CDR2 FQNNGV.